Presented here are 31 T cell receptor beta chains from one specimen sequenced in a study of regulatory T cells in long-lasting Graves disease. For TCR beta, libraries came from iRepertoire HTBI primers and Arm-PCR of CDR3 regions. In TCRdb, the multiplex PCR reads were re-called with MiXCR into one record per CDR3 protein. This table holds about 540,000 distinct CDR3 sequences, less than 15% found once. Time point given: newly diagnosed GD, antithyroid drugs for less than 3 months. PBMC RNA was the source of the TCR library. The sample also formed part of further work on T cells in Graves' hyperthyroidism and ophthalmopathy.

Here the sequenced sample was peripheral blood mononuclear cells (PBMCs), taken at new diagnosis, from a patient treated with antithyroid drugs. The source of these receptors is a man in his thirties or forties with Graves disease.

Points on this clonotype: A single base separates this from a much larger clone, so it may be a read error. This rearrangement joins TRBV24-1 to TRBJ1-5; D is unresolved. CDR3 length: 15 amino acids. Per the germline V gene, CDR1 is KGHDR and CDR2 is SFDVKD. The ends were cut back, 5 bases at V and 2 bases at J, with 12 bases in the middle. This chain's CDR3 is CATSGPGGGNQPQHF. DNA of the CDR3: TGTGCCACCAGTGGGCCCGGAGGCGGCAATCAGCCCCAGCATTTT.

This clonotype was recorded many times. The J gene is TRBJ1-2, the V gene TRBV20-1; 7 positions match TRBD1. V lost 6 bases and J lost 3; bases outside the gene matches: 4. Germline V lookup: CDR1 DFQATT, CDR2 SNEGSKA (reference sequence). The CDR3 spans 12 residues. The CDR3 nucleotides read TGCAGTGCCACAGGGACAGACTATGGCTACACCTTC. This encodes CSATGTDYGYTF.

The table lists this clonotype with many counts. This sequence joins TRBV27 and TRBJ1-5; D is possibly TRBD1 (5 bases). This CDR3 is 16 amino acids long. V lost 0 bases to trimming and J lost 7 bases, with 16 bases between them. Germline lookup yields CDR1 MNHEY and CDR2 SMNVEV (reference sequence). In DNA, the CDR3 is TGTGCCAGCAGTTTATCGGGGGGTTCGGATAGCCAGCCCCAGCATTTT. It is translated as CASSLSGGSDSQPQHF.

This clonotype was observed many times. The rearrangement links TRBV5-5 to TRBJ2-5; the D gene is possibly TRBD2 (6 bases). This CDR3 has 13 amino acids. The germline CDR1 and CDR2 sequences are SGHKS and YYEKEE (reference sequence). V was clipped by 7 bases and J by 2 bases, with 12 bases between them. The CDR3 sequence: CASLEEGQETQYF. CDR3 DNA: TGTGCCAGCCTTGAGGAGGGTCAAGAGACCCAGTACTTC.

V gene TRBV4-1 combines with J gene TRBJ2-3, with D possibly matching TRBD2 (5 bases). V was clipped by 4 bases and J by 2 bases, with 16 bases between them. The CDR3 runs 16 residues. Germline V gene sequence: CDR1 MGHRA, CDR2 YSYEKL. This chain's CDR3 is CASSPEGAALTDTQYF. The DNA for the CDR3 is TGCGCCAGCAGCCCCGAGGGCGCGGCTCTCACAGATACGCAGTATTTT.

The chain is built from TRBV5-1 and TRBJ2-1; 11 positions agree with TRBD2. The CDR3 spans 16 residues. The germline CDR1 and CDR2 sequences are SGHRS and YFSETQ. With V trimmed by 4 bases and J by 7 bases, 10 bases remained unmatched. CDR3 in DNA: TGCGCCAGCAGCCCTCAGCCGGGACTAGCGGTTAATGAGCAGTTCTTC. The encoded protein is CASSPQPGLAVNEQFF.

The chain carries TRBV3-1 and TRBJ2-1; D gene uncertain. V was shortened by 1 base and J by 7 bases, with 14 bases between the two germline ends. Germline V gene lookup returns CDR1 LGHDT and CDR2 YNNKEL (reference sequence). The CDR3 is 15 residues long. In DNA form, the CDR3 reads TGTGCCAGCAGCCAAGCGGAGCGAGCTAGGAATGAGCAGTTCTTC. Translating it yields CASSQAERARNEQFF.

This clonotype has a handful of counts. The chain combines TRBV9 with TRBJ2-1; D gene unclear. Per germline, CDR1 SGDLS and CDR2 YYNGEE. This CDR3 region has 13 residues. V was trimmed by 3 bases and J by 2 bases, leaving 6 bases between them. The CDR3 region has the DNA TGTGCCAGCAGCGCCCAGACCTACAATGAGCAGTTCTTC. The encoded protein is CASSAQTYNEQFF.

Only a few counts were recorded for this clonotype. The junction departs from the called germline gene at one end, perhaps through a read error. The V gene is TRBV15, the J gene TRBJ1-2; TRBD1 agrees at 7 bases. The CDR3 runs to 15 residues. Germline values: CDR1 LNHNV, CDR2 YYDKDF (reference sequence). The CDR3 sequence: CATSPLTGLSYGYTF. The DNA of the CDR3 is TGTGCCACCAGCCCATTGACAGGGCTCTCCTATGGCTACACCTTT.

This clonotype turned up a few times. The chain has TRBV3-1 and TRBJ2-4; D gene unclear. V shed 0 bases and J shed 0 bases, with 6 bases lying between them. The CDR3 spans 15 residues. Germline loops: CDR1 LGHDT, CDR2 YNNKEL (reference sequence). CDR3 in amino acids: CASSQDNLAKNIQYF. The CDR3 DNA reads as TGTGCCAGCAGCCAAGATAATCTAGCCAAAAACATTCAGTACTTC.

The sample holds many counts of this clonotype. The genes are TRBV3-1 and TRBJ1-2; the D is unclear. From germline, CDR1 is LGHDT and CDR2 YNNKEL (reference sequence). The CDR3 consists of 13 residues. The V and J ends lost 5 bases and 4 bases respectively, with 11 bases between them. This CDR3 reads CASSAGRAYGYTF. CDR3 bases: TGTGCCAGCAGCGCGGGGAGGGCCTATGGCTACACCTTC.

Note on this clonotype: This could be a read error, since a much larger clone is one nucleotide away. Since no conserved phenylalanine or tryptophan closes the CDR3, a read error is the likely cause. The CDR3 nucleotides are TGCGCCAGCAGTGGGACAGGGGGCAGCACAGATACGCAGTATCTT. The encoded protein is CASSGTGGSTDTQYL. The chain uses TRBV10-1 and TRBJ2-3; 11 positions agree with TRBD1. The CDR3 covers 15 residues. CDR1 WNHNN and CDR2 SYGVQD come from the germline V gene (reference sequence). The V and J ends lost 4 bases and 0 bases, in that order; junction bases with no gene match: 0.

The chain recombines TRBV4-1 with TRBJ2-7, with D tentatively TRBD1 (5 bases). This CDR3 is built from 13 residues. The germline gives CDR1 MGHRA, CDR2 YSYEKL. The V end lost 4 bases, the J end lost 5 bases, and 12 bases lay between the germline ends. Here the CDR3 DNA reads TGCGCCAGCAGCCCCCCAGGGTACCACGAGCAGTACTTC. It codes for CASSPPGYHEQYF.

This clonotype appeared many times. An end of the junction differs from the germline gene, which may be a read error. J is TRBJ2-7 and V is TRBV20-1, with 8 bases identical to TRBD1. This CDR3 contains 14 residues. Germline V gives CDR1 DFQATT, CDR2 SNEGSKA (reference sequence). Here the CDR3 reads CSAREDRESYEQYF. In DNA form, the CDR3 reads TGCAGTGCCAGAGAGGACAGGGAATCCTACGAGCAGTACTTC.

For this clonotype: A single base is all that separates this from a far larger clone, so a read error is likely. The chain combines TRBV11-2 with TRBJ2-1; D may be TRBD1 (6 bases). Germline-derived CDR1 and CDR2 are SGHAT and FQNNGV. CDR3 size: 15 residues. Written as DNA, the CDR3 is TGTGTCAGCAGCATTGAAGACAGGTTAGGCTATGAGCAGTTCTTC. Protein product: CVSSIEDRLGYEQFF.

This clonotype was found many times. This chain uses TRBV5-1 with TRBJ1-4; 11 bases agree with TRBD1. V lost 2 bases and J lost 7; bases outside the gene matches: 7. In germline, CDR1 is SGHRS, CDR2 YFSETQ. This CDR3 contains 16 residues. CDR3 region: CASSLLPGQGVEKLFF. The DNA for the CDR3 is TGCGCCAGCAGCTTATTACCGGGACAGGGGGTTGAAAAACTGTTTTTT.

This clonotype was found many times. The chain links TRBV15 to TRBJ2-1; D gene unclear. Looked up from germline, CDR1 is LNHNV and CDR2 is YYDKDF (reference sequence). The CDR3 contains 15 residues. V lost 5 bases, J lost 0 bases, and 11 bases lay in between. This CDR3 reads CATSLSGDSYNEQFF. The CDR3 DNA is TGTGCCACCAGCCTATCAGGAGACTCCTACAATGAGCAGTTCTTC.

The table lists this clonotype with a few counts. A read error may be the cause here, since a much bigger clone is one base away. The J gene is TRBJ2-1, the V gene TRBV12-3 or TRBV12-4, with TRBD1 matching 12 bases. This CDR3 is 17 amino acids long. CDR3 sequence: CAGSLRVGQGATNEQFF. The CDR3 nucleotides read TGTGCCGGCAGTTTAAGGGTGGGACAGGGGGCGACAAATGAGCAGTTCTTC.

This clonotype was observed at least ten times. A read error may produce the germline difference seen at one junction end. The chain carries TRBV7-9 and TRBJ1-1; maybe TRBD1 (5 bases). This CDR3 is built from 14 residues. CDR1 SEHNR and CDR2 FQNEAQ come from the germline V gene (reference sequence). As DNA, the CDR3 is TGTGCCAGCAGCTTAGGCTACAGGAACGCTGAAGCTTTCTTT. It translates to CASSLGYRNAEAFF.

This clonotype has more than one count but fewer than ten. The chain recombines TRBV5-1 with TRBJ2-1; D unclear. Per the germline V gene, CDR1 is SGHRS and CDR2 is YFSETQ. Trimming pared 1 base from V and 11 bases from J, leaving 7 bases between. CDR3 size: 11 residues. The DNA for the CDR3 is TGCGCCAGCAGCTTGAGTAGTCAGCAGTTCTTC. It is translated as CASSLSSQQFF.

This clonotype has a count of ten or more. The junction differs from germline at one of its ends, possibly a read error. This chain connects TRBV18 to TRBJ1-5, with D possibly TRBD1 on 6 matching bases. Germline V gene data show CDR1 as KGHSH and CDR2 as LQKENI. This CDR3 has 14 amino acids. The CDR3: CASSPGQSNQPQHF. As DNA, the CDR3 is TGCGCCAGCAGCCCCGGACAGAGCAATCAGCCCCAGCATTTT.

For this clonotype: A much larger clone is a single base away; this may be a read error. The CDR3 does not end in the conserved phenylalanine or tryptophan, so this is likely a read error. The chain employs TRBV29-1 and TRBJ2-4; 10 bases line up with TRBD1. Trimming removed 4 bases from V and 7 bases from J; junction bases left unmatched: 10. The CDR3 covers 15 residues. Germline loops: CDR1 SQVTM, CDR2 ANQGSEA. DNA for the CDR3: TGCAGCGTTGCCCCGACAGGGGGCAGGGGTAACATTCAGTACCTC. Amino acid sequence: CSVAPTGGRGNIQYL.

This clonotype appeared a few times. The gene calls are TRBV25-1 and TRBJ2-7; 7 nucleotides line up with TRBD2. V lost 4 bases and J lost 9; bases outside the gene matches: 6. CDR1 and CDR2 (germline): MGHDK, SYGVNS. The CDR3 has 12 amino acids. Here the CDR3 reads CASSVGGSSQYF. The CDR3 coding sequence is TGTGCCAGCAGTGTGGGGGGGTCGTCGCAGTACTTC.

This clonotype was picked up a small number of times. The gene calls are TRBV5-1 and TRBJ1-4; D remains unclear. Germline lookup yields CDR1 SGHRS and CDR2 YFSETQ. The CDR3 is made up of 15 amino acids. Trimming cost V 3 bases and J 0 bases, with 9 bases left between them. The CDR3 DNA reads TGCGCCAGCAGCTCTGGGTCTGCAACTAATGAAAAACTGTTTTTT. Protein: CASSSGSATNEKLFF.

A note on this clonotype: One base away lies a much larger clone, so this may be a sequencing read error. The rearrangement uses TRBV7-2 and TRBJ1-2; TRBD1 matches 11 bases. Germline V lookup: CDR1 SGHTA, CDR2 FQGNSA. Germline trimming cut 4 bases from V and 10 bases from J; bases unmatched to any gene: 17. The CDR3 runs to 17 residues. In DNA, the CDR3 is TGTGCCAGCAGCTCACGATTGCGGACAGGGGGCAATTCGGACTACACCTTC. This sequence encodes CASSSRLRTGGNSDYTF.

This clonotype has ten or more counts. At one of its ends the junction is not consistent with the germline gene, which may arise from a read error. V gene TRBV20-1 combines with J gene TRBJ1-4; perhaps TRBD1 as D (5 bases). In germline, CDR1 is DFQATT, CDR2 SNEGSKA (reference sequence). The CDR3 loop spans 12 amino acids. CDR3 in amino acids: CSARGVGEKLFF. CDR3 coding DNA: TGCAGTGCCAGAGGGGTAGGGGAAAAACTGTTTTTT.

The sample holds many counts of this clonotype. The chain uses TRBV2 and TRBJ2-7, with D unresolved. Germline CDR1 SNHLY, CDR2 FYNNEI. Trimming removed 5 bases from V and 4 bases from J, with 6 bases in between. The CDR3 length is 11 residues. The CDR3 spells CASSSEYEQYF. CDR3 sequence (DNA): TGTGCCAGCAGTTCCGAATACGAGCAGTACTTC.

The chain employs TRBV7-3 and TRBJ2-3, with D perhaps matching TRBD1 or TRBD2 (7 bases each). V shed 4 bases and J shed 5 bases, with 16 bases lying between them. The V gene's germline CDR1 is SGHTA and CDR2 FQGTGA. This CDR3 has 15 amino acids. The CDR3 reads CASSYRGRQGDTQYF. The CDR3 bases are TGTGCCAGCAGCTATCGCGGGAGACAGGGAGATACGCAGTATTTT.

At least ten counts were recorded for this clonotype. The chain is built from TRBV7-9 and TRBJ1-2; D ambiguous. This CDR3 is 13 amino acids long. V lost 5 bases to trimming and J lost 4 bases, with 11 bases between them. From germline, CDR1 is SEHNR and CDR2 FQNEAQ (reference sequence). This chain's CDR3 is CASSAADIYGYTF. CDR3 in DNA: TGTGCCAGCAGCGCAGCTGACATCTATGGCTACACCTTC. The whole variable domain, remainder taken from reference TRBV7-9 and TRBJ1-2, is DTGVSQNPRHKITKRGQNVTFRCDPISEHNRLYWYRQTLGQGPEFLTYFQNEAQLEKSRLLSDRFSAERPKGSFSTLEIQRTEQGDSAMYLCASSAADIYGYTFGSGTRLTVV.

The chain uses TRBV3-1 and TRBJ2-7; 9 bases are shared with TRBD2. Germline V gives CDR1 LGHDT, CDR2 YNNKEL (reference sequence). The CDR3 is 14 residues long. V shed 4 bases, J shed 5 bases, and the junction held 6 bases outside the gene matches. The CDR3 here is CASSPRSGSHEQYF. CDR3 bases: TGTGCCAGCAGCCCACGTAGCGGGAGCCACGAGCAGTACTTC.

This clonotype was seen only a few times. This chain uses TRBV27 with TRBJ2-4, with unresolved D. V lost 4 bases to trimming and J lost 2 bases, with 18 bases between them. The CDR3 loop spans 17 amino acids. Germline CDR1 reads MNHEY; CDR2 reads SMNVEV (reference sequence). The chain's CDR3 is CASSSSPSAGTKNIQYF. The CDR3 coding sequence is TGTGCCAGCAGTTCCTCCCCCTCGGCAGGAACCAAAAACATTCAGTACTTC.